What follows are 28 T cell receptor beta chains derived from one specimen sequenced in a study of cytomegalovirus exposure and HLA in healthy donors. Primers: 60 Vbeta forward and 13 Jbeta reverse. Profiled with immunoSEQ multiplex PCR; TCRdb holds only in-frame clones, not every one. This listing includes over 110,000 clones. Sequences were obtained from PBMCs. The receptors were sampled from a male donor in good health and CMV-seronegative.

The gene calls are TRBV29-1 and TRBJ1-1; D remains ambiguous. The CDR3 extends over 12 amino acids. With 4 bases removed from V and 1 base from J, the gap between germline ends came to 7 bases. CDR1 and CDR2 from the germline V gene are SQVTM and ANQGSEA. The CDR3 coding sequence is TGCAGCGTTGCGGTTCAGAACACTGAAGCTTTCTTT. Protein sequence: CSVAVQNTEAFF.

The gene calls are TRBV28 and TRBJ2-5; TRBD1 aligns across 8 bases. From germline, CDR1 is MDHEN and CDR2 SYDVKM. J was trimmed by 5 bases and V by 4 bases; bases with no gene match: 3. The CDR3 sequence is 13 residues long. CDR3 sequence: CASSSGGAETQYF. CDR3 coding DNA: TGTGCCAGCAGTTCAGGGGGCGCGGAGACCCAGTACTTC.

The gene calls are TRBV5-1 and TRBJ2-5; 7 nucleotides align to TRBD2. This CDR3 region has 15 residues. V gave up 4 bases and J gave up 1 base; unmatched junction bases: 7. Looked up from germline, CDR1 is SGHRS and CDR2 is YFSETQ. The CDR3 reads CASSMGLNSQETQYF. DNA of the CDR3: TGCGCCAGCAGCATGGGACTAAACTCCCAAGAGACCCAGTACTTC.

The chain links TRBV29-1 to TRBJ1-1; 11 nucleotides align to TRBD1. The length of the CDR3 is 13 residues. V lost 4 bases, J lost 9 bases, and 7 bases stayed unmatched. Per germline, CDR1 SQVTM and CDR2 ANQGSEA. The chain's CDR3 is CSVVVRTGGKAFF. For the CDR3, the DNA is TGCAGCGTTGTGGTGCGGACAGGGGGCAAAGCTTTCTTT.

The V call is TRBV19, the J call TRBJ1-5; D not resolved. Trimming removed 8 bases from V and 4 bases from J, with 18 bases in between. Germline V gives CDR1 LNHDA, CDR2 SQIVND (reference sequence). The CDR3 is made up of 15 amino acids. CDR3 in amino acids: CASRSRRGDNQPQHF. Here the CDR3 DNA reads TGTGCCAGTCGCTCGCGGCGGGGAGATAATCAGCCCCAGCATTTT.

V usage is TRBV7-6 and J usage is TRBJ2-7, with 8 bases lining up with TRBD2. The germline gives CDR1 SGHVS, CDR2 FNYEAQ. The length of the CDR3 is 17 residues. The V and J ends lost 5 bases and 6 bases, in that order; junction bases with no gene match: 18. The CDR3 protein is CASSKTLLGTRDSEQYF. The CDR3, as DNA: TGTGCCAGCAGCAAGACCCTACTCGGGACTAGAGATTCCGAGCAGTACTTC.

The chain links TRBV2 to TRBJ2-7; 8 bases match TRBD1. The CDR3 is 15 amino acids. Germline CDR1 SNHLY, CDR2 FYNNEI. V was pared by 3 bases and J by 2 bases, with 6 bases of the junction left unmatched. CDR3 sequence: CASSDPPQGAYEQYF. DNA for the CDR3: TGTGCCAGCAGTGATCCCCCACAGGGGGCCTACGAGCAGTACTTC.

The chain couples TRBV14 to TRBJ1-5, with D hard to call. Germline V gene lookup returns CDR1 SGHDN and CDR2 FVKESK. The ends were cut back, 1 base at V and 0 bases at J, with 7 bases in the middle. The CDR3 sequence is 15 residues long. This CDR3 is CASSQGGYSNQPQHF. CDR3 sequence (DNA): TGTGCCAGCAGCCAAGGCGGGTATAGCAATCAGCCCCAGCATTTT.

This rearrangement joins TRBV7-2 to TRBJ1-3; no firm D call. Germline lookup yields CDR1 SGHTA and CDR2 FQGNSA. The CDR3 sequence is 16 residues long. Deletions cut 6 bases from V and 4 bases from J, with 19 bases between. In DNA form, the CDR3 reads TGTGCCAGCAGGGAGGACTCGCGGGGATTCGGAAACACCATATATTTT. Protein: CASREDSRGFGNTIYF.

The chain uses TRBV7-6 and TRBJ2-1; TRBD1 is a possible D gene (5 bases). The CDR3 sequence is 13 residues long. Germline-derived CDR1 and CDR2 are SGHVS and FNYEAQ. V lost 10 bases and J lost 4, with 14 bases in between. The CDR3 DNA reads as TGTGCCATCGGGCAGGGCTCATACAATGAGCAGTTCTTC. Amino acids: CAIGQGSYNEQFF.

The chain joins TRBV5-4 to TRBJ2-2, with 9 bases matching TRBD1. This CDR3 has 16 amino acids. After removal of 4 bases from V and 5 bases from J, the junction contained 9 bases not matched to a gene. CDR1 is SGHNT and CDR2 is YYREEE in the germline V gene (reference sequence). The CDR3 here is CASSHKSQGATGELFF. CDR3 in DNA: TGTGCCAGCAGCCATAAGTCACAGGGGGCGACCGGGGAGCTGTTTTTT.

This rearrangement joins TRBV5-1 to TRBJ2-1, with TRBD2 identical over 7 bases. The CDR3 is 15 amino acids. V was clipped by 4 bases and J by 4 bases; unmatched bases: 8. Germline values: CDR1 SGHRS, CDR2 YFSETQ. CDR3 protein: CASSPPSGEYNEQFF. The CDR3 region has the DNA TGCGCCAGCAGCCCTCCTAGCGGAGAGTACAATGAGCAGTTCTTC.

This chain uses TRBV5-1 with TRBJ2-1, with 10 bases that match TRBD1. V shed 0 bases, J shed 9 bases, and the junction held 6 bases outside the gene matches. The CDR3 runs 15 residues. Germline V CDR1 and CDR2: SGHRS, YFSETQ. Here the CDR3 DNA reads TGCGCCAGCAGCTTGGAAGGACAGGGGGATGGTGAGCAGTTCTTC. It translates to CASSLEGQGDGEQFF. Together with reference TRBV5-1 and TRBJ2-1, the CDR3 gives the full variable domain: KAGVTQTPRYLIKTRGQQVTLSCSPISGHRSVSWYQQTPGQGLQFLFEYFSETQRNKGNFPGRFSGRQFSNSRSEMNVSTLELGDSALYLCASSLEGQGDGEQFFGPGTRLTVL.

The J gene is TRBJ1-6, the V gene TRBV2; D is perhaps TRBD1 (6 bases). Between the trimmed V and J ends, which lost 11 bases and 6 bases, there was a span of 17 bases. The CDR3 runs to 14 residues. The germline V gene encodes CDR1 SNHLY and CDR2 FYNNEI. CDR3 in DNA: TGTGCCGGAAATGGGGGGGCTCCTAATTCACCCCTCCACTTT. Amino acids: CAGNGGAPNSPLHF.

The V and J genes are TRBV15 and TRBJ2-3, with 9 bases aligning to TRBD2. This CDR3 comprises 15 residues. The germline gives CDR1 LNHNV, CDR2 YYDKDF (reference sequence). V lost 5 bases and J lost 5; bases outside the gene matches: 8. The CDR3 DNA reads TGTGCCACCAGCGCGAGCGGGGGGCGAGGAGATACGCAGTATTTT. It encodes CATSASGGRGDTQYF.

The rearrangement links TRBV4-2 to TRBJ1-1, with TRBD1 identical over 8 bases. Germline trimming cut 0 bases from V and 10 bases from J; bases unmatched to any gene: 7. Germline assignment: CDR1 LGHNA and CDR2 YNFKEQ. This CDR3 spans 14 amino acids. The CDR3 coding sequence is TGTGCCAGCAGCCAAGACGGACAGGGTGGAGGAGCTTTCTTT. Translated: CASSQDGQGGGAFF.

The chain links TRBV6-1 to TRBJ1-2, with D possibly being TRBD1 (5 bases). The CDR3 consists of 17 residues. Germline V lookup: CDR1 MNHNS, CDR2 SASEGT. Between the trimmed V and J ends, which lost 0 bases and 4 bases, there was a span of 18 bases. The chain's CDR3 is CASSEALQTDSPYGYTF. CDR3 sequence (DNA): TGTGCCAGCAGTGAAGCCCTACAAACAGACAGTCCCTATGGCTACACCTTC.

Written as DNA, the CDR3 is TGTGCCAGCAGCCCGGGACAGGGTAATGCAGATACGCAGTATTTT. Translation gives CASSPGQGNADTQYF. The chain combines TRBV5-6 with TRBJ2-3; 9 nucleotides line up with TRBD1. The CDR3 length is 15 residues. J was trimmed by 4 bases and V by 4 bases; bases with no gene match: 7. Germline CDR1 is SGHDT and CDR2 is YYEEEE.

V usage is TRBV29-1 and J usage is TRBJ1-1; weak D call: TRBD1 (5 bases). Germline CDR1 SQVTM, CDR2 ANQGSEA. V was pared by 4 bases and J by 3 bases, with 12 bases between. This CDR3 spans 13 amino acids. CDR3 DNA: TGCAGCGTTGCTATAGGGGTTGACACTGAAGCTTTCTTT. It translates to CSVAIGVDTEAFF.

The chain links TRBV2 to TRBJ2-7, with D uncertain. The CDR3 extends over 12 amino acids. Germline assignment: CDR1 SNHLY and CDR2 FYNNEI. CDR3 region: CTATESPYEQYF. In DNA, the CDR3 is TGTACCGCCACGGAGAGTCCCTACGAGCAGTACTTC.

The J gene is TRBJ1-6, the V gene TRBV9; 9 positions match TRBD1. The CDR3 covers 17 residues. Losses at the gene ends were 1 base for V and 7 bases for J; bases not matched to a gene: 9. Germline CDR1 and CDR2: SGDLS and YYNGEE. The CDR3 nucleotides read TGTGCCAGCAGCGTACACGGACAGGGGTCTGGAAATTCACCCCTCCACTTT. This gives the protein CASSVHGQGSGNSPLHF.

The CDR3: CASSLGWGANTEAFF. The CDR3 nucleotides are TGTGCCAGCAGCTTAGGATGGGGAGCGAACACTGAAGCTTTCTTT. The rearrangement uses TRBV7-9 and TRBJ1-1; D is uncertain. Germline V gene data show CDR1 as SEHNR and CDR2 as FQNEAQ (reference sequence). CDR3 length equals 15 residues. The V end lost 1 base, the J end lost 1 base, and 10 bases lay between the germline ends.

In DNA, the CDR3 is TGCGCCAGCACGGGACTAGCCTTGACAGATACGCAGTATTTT. Encoded protein: CASTGLALTDTQYF. V is TRBV5-1 and J is TRBJ2-3, with 9 positions matching TRBD2. With V trimmed by 6 bases and J by 3 bases, 5 bases remained unmatched. CDR3 size: 14 residues. CDR1 is SGHRS, CDR2 YFSETQ, per germline.

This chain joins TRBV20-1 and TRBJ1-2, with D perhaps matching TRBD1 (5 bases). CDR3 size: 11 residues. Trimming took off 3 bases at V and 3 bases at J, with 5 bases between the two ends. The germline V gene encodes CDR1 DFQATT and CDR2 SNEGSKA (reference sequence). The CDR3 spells CSARTDYGYTF. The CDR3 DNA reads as TGCAGTGCTAGGACAGACTATGGCTACACCTTC.

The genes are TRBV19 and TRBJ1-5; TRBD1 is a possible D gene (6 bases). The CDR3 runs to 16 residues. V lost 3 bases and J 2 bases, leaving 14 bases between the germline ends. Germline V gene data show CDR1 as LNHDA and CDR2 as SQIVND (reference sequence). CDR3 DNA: TGTGCCAGTAGTATGTACAGGGAAGGGGGCAATCAGCCCCAGCATTTT. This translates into CASSMYREGGNQPQHF.

CDR3 protein: CASSTPGAAGNTIYF. Here the CDR3 DNA reads TGTGCCAGCTCAACCCCGGGCGCCGCAGGGAACACCATATATTTT. The chain employs TRBV18 and TRBJ1-3; tentatively, D is TRBD1 (5 bases). CDR1 KGHSH and CDR2 LQKENI come from the germline V gene. Trimming took 5 bases from V and 7 from J, leaving 18 bases between them. The length of the CDR3 is 15 residues.

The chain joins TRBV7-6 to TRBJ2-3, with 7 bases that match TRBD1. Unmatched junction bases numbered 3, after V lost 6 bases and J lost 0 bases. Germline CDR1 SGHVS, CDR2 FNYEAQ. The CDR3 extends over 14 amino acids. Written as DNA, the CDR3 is TGTGCCAGCAGTCCGGGACAGAGCACAGATACGCAGTATTTT. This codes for CASSPGQSTDTQYF.

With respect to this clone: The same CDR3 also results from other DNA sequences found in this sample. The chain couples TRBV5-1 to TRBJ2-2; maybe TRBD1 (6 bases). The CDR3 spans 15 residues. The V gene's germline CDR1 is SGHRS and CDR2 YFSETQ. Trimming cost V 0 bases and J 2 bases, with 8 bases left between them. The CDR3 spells CASSLAGTNTGELFF. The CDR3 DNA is TGCGCCAGCAGCTTGGCCGGGACAAACACCGGGGAGCTGTTTTTT.